The subject of this entry is one T cell receptor beta chain. Antigen unknown. Time point indicated: persistent/refractory GD, antithyroid drugs over 5 years with positive TRAb. Extracted PBMC RNA gave rise to the TCR library. The data derive from a study of regulatory T cells in long-lasting Graves disease. Study summary: The criterion for persistent Graves' disease was over 5 years of antithyroid drugs with positive TSH receptor antibodies.

Germline CDR1 reads MNHEY; CDR2 reads SVGAGI. Trimming pared 2 bases from V and 3 bases from J, leaving 8 bases between. The CDR3 is 13 residues long. The authors built TCR beta libraries using iRepertoire HTBI primers and Arm-PCR of CDR3 regions. TCRdb passed the multiplex PCR reads through MiXCR, listing each CDR3 protein once. This sample carries roughly 430,000 distinct CDR3 sequences, roughly a fifth of them seen once, and the ten largest clones take around an eighth. Study-wide points: Persistent Graves' patients showed reduced TCR diversity versus newly diagnosed patients. In persistent patients, shared public clonotypes (under 3,000) outnumbered those in new patients (almost 1,000).

This receptor was taken from a female donor with Graves disease. The chain has TRBV6-5 and TRBJ2-7; D is uncertain. The sample was peripheral blood mononuclear cells (PBMCs), taken when the disease was refractory, from a patient treated with antithyroid drugs. The CDR3 bases are TGTGCCAGCAGTTACAACTCAAACTACGAGCAGTACTTC. It yields the protein CASSYNSNYEQYF.